This T cell receptor (beta chain) originates from a study of shared clonotypes between healthy human individuals. Across the whole study: The study used three CD4 naive, three CD4 memory, two CD8 naive and one CD8 memory plate per donor. Overall study findings and caveats: Shared clonotypes: about 5.3% naive CD4, around 3.5% naive CD8, 2% to 2.5% memory CD4, roughly 0.4% memory CD8.

Original processing methods: Filtering differed for immunoSEQ, which gave only junction sequences without quality scores. Sequenced by immunoSEQ multiplex PCR; TCRdb stores in-frame clones only, minus some. V and J calls and clone size follow that table, whereas D and trimming were derived from the DNA. The table has 400,000 or so clones, 90% to 97% seen once. The CDR3 extends over 17 amino acids. V lost 4 bases and J lost 0; bases outside the gene matches: 5. CDR1 is SGHRS and CDR2 is YFSETQ in the germline V gene. Points on this clone: The antigen is not known.

CD8 memory was a combination that joined CD45RO+ cells with CCR7-negative CD45RA+ TemRA cells. The chain carries TRBV5-1 and TRBJ2-1; 12 nucleotides line up with TRBD2. The sequence was collected from a man aged 25 to 45 in good health. The specimen sequenced was memory CD8+ T cells sorted from blood. The sample's subset: CD45RO+ cells pooled with CCR7-negative TemRA cells. The CDR3 sequence: CASSTTSGRISYNEQFF. CDR3 nucleotide sequence: TGCGCCAGCAGCACGACTAGCGGGAGAATCTCCTACAATGAGCAGTTCTTC.